Reported below is one T cell receptor beta chain. Its antigen remains unidentified. The ends were cut back, 2 bases at V and 2 bases at J, with 7 bases in the middle. The CDR3 has 14 residues. Germline assignment: CDR1 SGDLS and CDR2 YYNGEE. Authors' processing steps: ImmunoSEQ supplied junction-only sequences lacking quality scores, so filtering was different. Sequencing was performed with immunoSEQ multiplex PCR; in TCRdb, only in-frame clones are kept and a portion is missing. Clone size and the V and J calls come from that table; the DNA yielded D and trimming. Here the sample spans 2 million or so clones, roughly 94% being singletons. This sample is drawn from a study of shared clonotypes between healthy human individuals. Study-level information: The study enrolled a couple of women and a few men aged 18 to 49. Study results and limitations: Among non-shared clonotypes, generation probabilities were lower than among those shared by all four donors. Naive CD4 clonotypes were shared across several donors at roughly 5.5%.

Sequencing input: naive CD4+ T cells sorted from blood. Stated subset: CD45RA+ positively selected. The chain uses TRBV9 and TRBJ1-4; no clear D gene. The TCR was taken from a man in his late teens or twenties in good health. In DNA, the CDR3 is TGTGCCAGCAGCGTTTCGGGGACTAATGAAAAACTGTTTTTT. This sequence encodes CASSVSGTNEKLFF.